The 24 T cell receptor beta chains below all came from one sample that was sequenced in a study of T cell changes during pregnancy in multiple sclerosis. Measured with immunoSEQ multiplex PCR; TCRdb has only the in-frame clones, and not every one. The table records tens of thousands of clones, around 93% of them present only once. This specimen consisted of CD4+ T cells from peripheral blood mononuclear cells, obtained after pregnancy. The receptor set was obtained from a female donor in good health, enrolled as a control in a pregnancy study.

With regard to this clone: Likely a read error: the CDR3 ends without its conserved phenylalanine or tryptophan. The chain carries TRBV4-3 and TRBJ1-1, with 8 bases identical to TRBD1. This CDR3 spans 15 amino acids. From germline, CDR1 is LGHNA and CDR2 YSLEER. J lost 5 bases, V lost 4 bases, and 9 bases had no gene match. This chain's CDR3 is CASSLGQGPRTEAFL. CDR3 in DNA: TGCGCCAGCAGCCTTGGACAGGGCCCAAGGACTGAAGCTTTCCTT.

This clone was seen only a few times. V is TRBV19 and J is TRBJ1-6; maybe TRBD1 (5 bases). The CDR3 runs 16 residues. V lost 9 bases and J 10 bases, leaving 25 bases between the germline ends. Germline values: CDR1 LNHDA, CDR2 SQIVND (reference sequence). CDR3 sequence: CASAVGGTVGESPLHF. The CDR3 bases are TGTGCCAGCGCGGTAGGAGGGACCGTGGGTGAGTCACCCCTCCACTTT.

The chain combines TRBV9 with TRBJ1-3; D not certain. The germline V gene has CDR1 SGDLS and CDR2 YYNGEE. The CDR3 is 13 residues long. V lost 5 bases, J lost 0 bases, and 6 bases lay in between. The chain's CDR3 is CASSYSSGNTIYF. CDR3 DNA sequence: TGTGCCAGCAGTTACAGCTCTGGAAACACCATATATTTT.

This chain connects TRBV7-3 to TRBJ2-3; D call uncertain. There are 15 residues in the CDR3. Trimming shortened V by 5 bases and J by 2 bases, and 14 bases separated the two germline ends. Germline CDR1 is SGHTA and CDR2 is FQGTGA. The CDR3 DNA reads TGTGCCAGCAGCACATCTCCCCTTCTCACAGATACGCAGTATTTT. Amino acids: CASSTSPLLTDTQYF.

The chain couples TRBV5-1 to TRBJ2-1, with 8 bases that match TRBD1. This CDR3 is built from 15 residues. The germline CDR1 and CDR2 sequences are SGHRS and YFSETQ. V lost 0 bases, J lost 5 bases, and 4 bases stayed unmatched. CDR3 region: CASSLAGQDNNEQFF. CDR3 nucleotides: TGCGCCAGCAGCTTGGCGGGACAGGATAACAATGAGCAGTTCTTC.

The rearrangement joins TRBV2 to TRBJ2-3; TRBD2 matches 7 bases. The V gene end was trimmed by 6 bases and the J gene end by 0 bases; junction bases not matched to a gene: 6. Germline values: CDR1 SNHLY, CDR2 FYNNEI. CDR3 size: 15 residues. CDR3 loop: CASRVSGLSTDTQYF. The CDR3 DNA follows: TGTGCCAGCAGGGTTAGCGGGCTAAGCACAGATACGCAGTATTTT.

The chain couples TRBV15 to TRBJ2-1, with 15 positions matching TRBD2. Losses at the gene ends were 5 bases for V and 5 bases for J; bases not matched to a gene: 4. The CDR3 is 16 residues long. Germline V lookup: CDR1 LNHNV, CDR2 YYDKDF (reference sequence). CDR3 sequence: CATSRGLAGGNNEQFF. CDR3 in DNA: TGTGCCACCAGCCGGGGACTAGCGGGGGGAAACAATGAGCAGTTCTTC. The full variable domain, rest sourced from reference TRBV15 and TRBJ2-1, is DAMVIQNPRYQVTQFGKPVTLSCSQTLNHNVMYWYQQKSSQAPKLLFHYYDKDFNNEADTPDNFQSRRPNTSFCFLDIRSPGLGDTAMYLCATSRGLAGGNNEQFFGPGTRLTVL.

V and J are TRBV7-8 and TRBJ2-6, with D maybe TRBD2 (5 bases). Germline V lookup: CDR1 SGHVS, CDR2 FQNEAQ. There are 21 residues in the CDR3. Trimming removed 1 base at V and 0 bases at J, with 22 bases between. In DNA, the CDR3 is TGTGCCAGCAGCTTAGAGGTTCGACCCCGGTACGGGGACTCTGGGGCCAACGTCCTGACTTTC. It is translated as CASSLEVRPRYGDSGANVLTF.

This sequence joins TRBV30 and TRBJ1-2, with a weak D call TRBD1 (6 bases). Germline V CDR1 and CDR2: GTSNPN, SVGIG (reference sequence). The ends were cut back, 3 bases at V and 7 bases at J, with 15 bases in the middle. The CDR3 consists of 13 residues. CDR3 loop: CAWSRGVGGGYTF. In DNA, the CDR3 is TGTGCCTGGAGCCGAGGGGTAGGGGGTGGCTACACCTTC.

This chain uses TRBV19 with TRBJ1-2, with D perhaps TRBD1 (6 bases). Trimming removed 1 base at V and 4 bases at J, with 13 bases between. CDR3 size: 15 residues. CDR1 and CDR2 (germline): LNHDA, SQIVND (reference sequence). Written as DNA, the CDR3 is TGTGCCAGTAGTATAGGAGGGGGAACCTCCTATGGCTACACCTTC. It is translated as CASSIGGGTSYGYTF.

CDR3 nucleotide sequence: TGTGCCAGTAGTACCTCCAGGGTATTCGGAAACACCATATATTTT. Translating gives CASSTSRVFGNTIYF. This chain connects TRBV19 to TRBJ1-3; D is perhaps TRBD1 (5 bases). This CDR3 is built from 15 residues. Germline lookup yields CDR1 LNHDA and CDR2 SQIVND (reference sequence). V was shortened by 4 bases and J by 4 bases, with 14 bases between the two germline ends.

The V call is TRBV6-6, the J call TRBJ2-3; 9 bases are shared with TRBD2. The J segment lost 1 base and the V segment lost 6 bases, leaving 5 bases of the junction unmatched. CDR1 and CDR2 from the germline V gene are MNHNY and SVGAGI (reference sequence). The length of the CDR3 is 15 residues. The CDR3 reads CASSPIAGGTDTQYF. The CDR3 DNA reads TGTGCCAGCAGCCCGATAGCGGGGGGCACAGATACGCAGTATTTT.

The chain is built from TRBV15 and TRBJ2-1, with 8 bases fitting TRBD2. V shed 1 base, J shed 2 bases, and the junction held 4 bases outside the gene matches. The CDR3 loop spans 16 amino acids. Germline V CDR1 and CDR2: LNHNV, YYDKDF (reference sequence). The CDR3 DNA follows: TGTGCCACCAGCAGAGCACTAGCGGCCGCCTACAATGAGCAGTTCTTC. It encodes CATSRALAAAYNEQFF. Full variable domain (rest looked up from reference TRBV15 and TRBJ2-1): DAMVIQNPRYQVTQFGKPVTLSCSQTLNHNVMYWYQQKSSQAPKLLFHYYDKDFNNEADTPDNFQSRRPNTSFCFLDIRSPGLGDTAMYLCATSRALAAAYNEQFFGPGTRLTVL.

The chain combines TRBV28 with TRBJ2-3; D is possibly TRBD2 (5 bases). Germline lookup yields CDR1 MDHEN and CDR2 SYDVKM. The V gene lost 8 bases and the J gene lost 0 bases, with 18 bases spanning the gap. CDR3 length equals 16 residues. The CDR3 region has the DNA TGTGCCAGCTGGGCCTTGGGAGCTTGGAGCACAGATACGCAGTATTTT. Translating it yields CASWALGAWSTDTQYF.

The CDR3 spells CASSRIRATEAFF. DNA for the CDR3: TGTGCCAGCTCTCGTATCAGGGCCACTGAAGCTTTCTTT. This sequence joins TRBV18 and TRBJ1-1, with a weak D call TRBD1 (5 bases). CDR3 length: 13 amino acids. V was pared by 6 bases and J by 4 bases, with 12 bases between. Germline V gene data show CDR1 as KGHSH and CDR2 as LQKENI.

The rearrangement joins TRBV5-1 to TRBJ2-1; 9 nucleotides line up with TRBD1. The ends lost 6 bases at V and 9 bases at J; junction bases unmatched: 16. From germline, CDR1 is SGHRS and CDR2 YFSETQ. The CDR3 has 16 amino acids. The chain's CDR3 is CASTRDPGQGYSEQFF. CDR3 nucleotides: TGCGCCAGCACCAGGGATCCGGGACAGGGATATAGTGAGCAGTTCTTC.

V and J are TRBV4-3 and TRBJ2-3; a weak D match, TRBD2 (6 bases). Germline CDR1 reads LGHNA; CDR2 reads YSLEER. V was clipped by 2 bases and J by 3 bases, with 12 bases between them. The CDR3 is 15 amino acids. CDR3 DNA sequence: TGCGCCAGCAGCCAAACAGTTAGCGGAACAGATACGCAGTATTTT. As protein: CASSQTVSGTDTQYF.

This sequence joins TRBV7-2 and TRBJ2-1, with TRBD2 matching 9 bases. Germline V gene sequence: CDR1 SGHTA, CDR2 FQGNSA. The CDR3 spans 18 residues. The J segment lost 1 base and the V segment lost 2 bases, leaving 9 bases of the junction unmatched. The CDR3: CASSLRMLAGLSYNEQFF. The DNA for the CDR3 is TGTGCCAGCAGCTTAAGGATGCTAGCGGGGTTGTCCTACAATGAGCAGTTCTTC.

The rearrangement joins TRBV2 to TRBJ1-2; D is unclear. This CDR3 is built from 12 residues. Germline V gene sequence: CDR1 SNHLY, CDR2 FYNNEI. Trimming took 8 bases from V and 7 from J, leaving 14 bases between them. The chain's CDR3 is CASGEPSGGYTF. DNA of the CDR3: TGTGCCAGCGGGGAGCCCTCGGGTGGCTACACCTTC.

The chain is built from TRBV21-1 and TRBJ2-5; TRBD2, the table's D call, lacks a check against the DNA. TRBV21-1 is a pseudogene segment. This CDR3 is built from 16 residues. The CDR3: CASSPVRGLEEETQYF. CDR3 sequence (DNA): TGTGCCAGCAGCCCGGTTCGGGGACTAGAGGAAGAGACCCAGTACTTC.

V and J are TRBV5-1 and TRBJ2-3; 12 bases are shared with TRBD2. Germline trimming cut 5 bases from V and 6 bases from J; bases unmatched to any gene: 10. The CDR3 is 16 residues long. The germline CDR1 and CDR2 sequences are SGHRS and YFSETQ. The CDR3 loop reads CASSWPSGGAADTQYF. CDR3 coding DNA: TGCGCCAGCAGTTGGCCTAGCGGGGGGGCCGCGGATACGCAGTATTTT.

This clone was counted a single time. V and J are TRBV5-1 and TRBJ2-2, with TRBD2 as a possible D gene (7 bases). The length of the CDR3 is 15 residues. Per germline, CDR1 SGHRS and CDR2 YFSETQ. Trimming took 5 bases from V and 1 from J, leaving 12 bases between them. The chain's CDR3 is CASRPGGLNTGELFF. CDR3 sequence (DNA): TGCGCCAGCAGACCCGGGGGGCTGAACACCGGGGAGCTGTTTTTT. The whole variable domain, remainder taken from reference TRBV5-1 and TRBJ2-2, is KAGVTQTPRYLIKTRGQQVTLSCSPISGHRSVSWYQQTPGQGLQFLFEYFSETQRNKGNFPGRFSGRQFSNSRSEMNVSTLELGDSALYLCASRPGGLNTGELFFGEGSRLTVL.

The chain is built from TRBV19 and TRBJ2-3; 7 bases are a match to TRBD1. Germline V gene lookup returns CDR1 LNHDA and CDR2 SQIVND (reference sequence). CDR3 size: 15 residues. V was clipped by 6 bases and J by 3 bases; unmatched bases: 9. The CDR3 bases are TGTGCCAGTAGGATCAGGGGGTTTTGGACAGATACGCAGTATTTT. Translating gives CASRIRGFWTDTQYF.

The gene calls are TRBV19 and TRBJ1-2, with D possibly being TRBD1 (6 bases). The germline V gene encodes CDR1 LNHDA and CDR2 SQIVND (reference sequence). Trimming cost V 7 bases and J 5 bases, with 20 bases left between them. The CDR3 runs to 15 residues. CDR3 in amino acids: CASTPTLDSLYGYTF. In DNA, the CDR3 is TGTGCCAGTACCCCCACCCTGGACAGCTTATATGGCTACACCTTC.